This entry features one T cell receptor beta chain sequence. The clone's antigen remains unknown. One base away there is no much larger clone; base qualities are not given. TCRbeta CDR3 regions were amplified from genomic DNA by means of the immunoSEQ Assay, a bias-controlled multiplex PCR. The study's processing was this. The number of nucleated cells in each sample was estimated from the amplification of reference gene primers within the assay. Sequence reads were collapsed and filtered to measure the absolute abundance of every unique TCRbeta CDR3 rearrangement. Productive Simpson clonality was computed per sample as the square root of Simpson's diversity index over productive rearrangements. TCRdb holds this immuneACCESS table with in-frame rearrangements only. Some clones are missing; in checked studies, unresolved V genes explain under half, and the rest has no known cause. Clone size and V and J calls were adopted from that table, with D and trimming inferred from the DNA. In this sample the table shows about 180,000 clones, roughly 82% of which occur a single time. Of the sample, 8.4% is held by the ten largest clones.

Reading from cysteine to phenylalanine, the CDR3 counts 13 amino acids. Just the 39-base CDR3 DNA is kept, in frame starting at base 1. V and J lose 6 bases and 10 bases, and a span of 16 bases separates them. The entry originates in a study of blood T cell repertoires in COVID-19 (dated by TCRdb to 2020 to 2022). In terms of the full investigation: Samples covering the acute and convalescent phases of COVID-19 were provided by collaborators in the United States, Italy and Spain. Where available, HLA class I and class II types were taken from metadata supplied by the sample provider and were not determined by assay-based typing. The repertoires were made available in a free public database intended to serve as a resource for research on the immune response to SARS-CoV-2. The prospective study material was composed of cDNA or gDNA derived from T cells, B-cell-depleted T cells, or PBMCs. The sample metadata nearly always contained a de-identified subject ID, COVID-19 status, age in years and sex. Samples came from the ongoing ImmuneRACE study (first 160 participants) plus 1,254 subjects from 6 global collaborators. Deeply sampled blood TCRbeta repertoires from subjects exposed to, actively infected with, or recovered from COVID-19 were included in the dataset. The paper as a whole reports these results and caveats: The quantity of clinical and demographic metadata differed by source and by participant and was supplied without curation.

Collaborating institutions collected whole blood in K2EDTA tubes following their own protocols. For TCRbeta analysis, collaborators shipped samples in one of three forms: frozen whole blood, isolated PBMCs, or DNA extracted from either of those sample types. This chain is built from TRBV12-3 or TRBV12-4 and TRBJ2-1; TRBD1 might be the D gene, on 7 matching bases. This TCR was sampled from a woman in her 70s with acute or convalescent COVID-19. Sequenced sample: peripheral blood. The CDR3 region has the sequence CASRTRQGGEQFF. DNA sequence: TGTGCCAGCAGAACCCGACAGGGAGGAGAGCAGTTCTTC.